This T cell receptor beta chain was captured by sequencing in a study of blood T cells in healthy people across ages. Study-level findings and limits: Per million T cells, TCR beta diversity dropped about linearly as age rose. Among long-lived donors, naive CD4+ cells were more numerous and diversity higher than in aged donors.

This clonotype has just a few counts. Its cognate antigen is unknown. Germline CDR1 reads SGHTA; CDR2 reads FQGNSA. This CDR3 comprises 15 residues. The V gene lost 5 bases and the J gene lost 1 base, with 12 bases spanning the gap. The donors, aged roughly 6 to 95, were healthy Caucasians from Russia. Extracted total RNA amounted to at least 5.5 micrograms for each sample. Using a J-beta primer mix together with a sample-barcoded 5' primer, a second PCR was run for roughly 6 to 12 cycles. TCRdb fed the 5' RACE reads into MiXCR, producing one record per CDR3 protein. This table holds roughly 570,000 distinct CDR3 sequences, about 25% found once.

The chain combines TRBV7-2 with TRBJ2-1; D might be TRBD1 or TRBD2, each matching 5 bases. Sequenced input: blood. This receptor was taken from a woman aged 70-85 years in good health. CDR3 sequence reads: CASSLGAASYNEQFF. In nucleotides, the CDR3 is TGTGCCAGCAGCCTCGGGGCCGCTTCCTACAATGAGCAGTTCTTC. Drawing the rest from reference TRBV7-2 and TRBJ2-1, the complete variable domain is GAGVSQSPSNKVTEKGKDVELRCDPISGHTALYWYRQSLGQGLEFLIYFQGNSAPDKSGLPSDRFSAERTGGSVSTLTIQRTQQEDSAVYLCASSLGAASYNEQFFGPGTRLTVL.